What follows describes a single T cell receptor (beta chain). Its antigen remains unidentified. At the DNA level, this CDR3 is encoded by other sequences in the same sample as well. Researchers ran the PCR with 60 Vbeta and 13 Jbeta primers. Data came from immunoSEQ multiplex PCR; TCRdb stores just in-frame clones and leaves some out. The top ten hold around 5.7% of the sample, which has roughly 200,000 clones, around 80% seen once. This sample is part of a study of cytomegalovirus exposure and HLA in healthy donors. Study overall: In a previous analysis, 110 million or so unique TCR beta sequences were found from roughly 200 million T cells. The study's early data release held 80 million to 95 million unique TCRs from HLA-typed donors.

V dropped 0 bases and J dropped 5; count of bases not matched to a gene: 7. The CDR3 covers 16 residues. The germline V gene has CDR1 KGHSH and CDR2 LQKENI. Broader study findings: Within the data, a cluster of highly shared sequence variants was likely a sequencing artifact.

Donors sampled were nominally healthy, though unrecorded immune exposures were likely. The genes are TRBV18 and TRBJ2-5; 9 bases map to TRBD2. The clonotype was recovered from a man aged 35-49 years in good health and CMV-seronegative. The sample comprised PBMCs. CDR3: CASSPPGSGGRETQYF. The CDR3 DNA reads TGTGCCAGCTCACCACCAGGTAGCGGGGGACGGGAGACCCAGTACTTC.